This T cell receptor (beta chain) was obtained from a study of T cell responses to AZD1222 COVID-19 vaccine. Profiling relied on immunoSEQ multiplex PCR, and the TCRdb table lists in-frame clones only, not all of them. The sample lists 90,000 to 150,000 clones; 80% to 90% were seen once. Germline V lookup: CDR1 SGHRS, CDR2 YFSETQ. Trimming removed 4 bases from V and 1 base from J, with 11 bases in between. This CDR3 has 14 amino acids. Study-wide findings and caveats: Only 5 or 6 AZD1222 recipients were seropositive at baseline. Nearly half of spike-specific TCRs reportedly go after variant regions that carry no mutations. Most donors were white British and more were female, and clonal diversity was possibly underestimated.

A word on this clone: Its specificity is unknown.

The sequences come from peripheral blood, collected on day 0 of AZD1222 vaccination. This receptor was identified in an adult in good health. The rearrangement joins TRBV5-1 to TRBJ1-1; no clear D gene. DNA for the CDR3: TGCGCCAGCAGCATAGAGACTGAGAACACTGAAGCTTTCTTT. It is translated as CASSIETENTEAFF.